The 28 T cell receptor beta chains below come from one sample, sequenced in a study of T cells in Graves' hyperthyroidism and ophthalmopathy. RNA transcripts gave rise to amplified TCR beta CDR3 regions. First-round RT-PCR of the TCR CDR3 relied on the HTBI primer set. TCRdb re-called the multiplex PCR reads through MiXCR, storing one row per CDR3 protein. The table records 450,000 to 700,000 distinct CDR3 sequences, around 45% of them present only once. The sequencing sample was made of peripheral blood or thyroid tissue (not recorded which). The receptors come from an adult woman with Graves' disease, either hyperthyroidism or ophthalmopathy (not recorded which).

The chain employs TRBV2 and TRBJ2-7, with 8 positions matching TRBD2. The CDR3 loop spans 13 amino acids. Unmatched junction bases numbered 6, after V lost 6 bases and J lost 5 bases. From germline, CDR1 is SNHLY and CDR2 FYNNEI. CDR3 in amino acids: CASRREAGDEQYF. The DNA for the CDR3 is TGTGCCAGCAGGAGGGAAGCGGGAGACGAGCAGTACTTC.

In this sample, this clonotype turned up many times. The V and J genes are TRBV12-3 or TRBV12-4 and TRBJ1-5; TRBD1 might be the D (6 bases). The CDR3 covers 16 residues. The V and J ends lost 4 bases and 4 bases respectively, with 17 bases between them. The CDR3 DNA follows: TGTGCCAGCAGTTGGGGCACGGGACATGGGAATCAGCCCCAGCATTTT. Residues: CASSWGTGHGNQPQHF.

This clonotype was counted ten times or more. The chain has TRBV6-5 and TRBJ2-3; 7 nucleotides line up with TRBD2. This CDR3 comprises 15 residues. Germline trimming cut 4 bases from V and 5 bases from J; bases unmatched to any gene: 9. Germline V lookup: CDR1 MNHEY, CDR2 SVGAGI. CDR3 sequence reads: CASSSYPGGRDTQYF. The CDR3 bases are TGTGCCAGCAGTTCGTACCCCGGCGGGAGAGATACGCAGTATTTT.

In this sample, this clonotype turned up many times. The chain recombines TRBV12-3 or TRBV12-4 with TRBJ2-7, with TRBD2 identical over 8 bases. V shed 3 bases, J shed 3 bases, and the junction held 16 bases outside the gene matches. This CDR3 comprises 18 residues. CDR3 DNA: TGTGCCAGCAGTTTTGGCCGAAGAGCGGGAGTGATCCTCTACGAGCAGTACTTC. The encoded protein is CASSFGRRAGVILYEQYF.

At least ten counts were recorded for this clonotype. This chain uses TRBV2 with TRBJ1-5; no clear D. Germline-derived CDR1 and CDR2 are SNHLY and FYNNEI. The CDR3 is 13 amino acids. V was clipped by 3 bases and J by 8 bases, with 11 bases between them. The CDR3 DNA reads as TGTGCCAGCAGTGAGGCCGGCCACAAGCCCCAGCATTTT. It is translated as CASSEAGHKPQHF.

Here the CDR3 reads CASSEIGEYNEQFF. The CDR3 coding sequence is TGTGCCAGCAGTGAGATTGGGGAATACAATGAGCAGTTCTTC. The chain is built from TRBV7-9 and TRBJ2-7; D gene uncertain. The J call is uncertain, as TRBJ2-1 better fits the DNA end. The CDR3 is 14 residues long. Germline CDR1 is SEHNR and CDR2 is FQNEAQ (reference sequence).

The V gene is TRBV20-1, the J gene TRBJ2-5; possible D gene TRBD2, 5 bases. V lost 6 bases and J lost 4, with 18 bases in between. CDR1 is DFQATT, CDR2 SNEGSKA, per germline (reference sequence). The CDR3 sequence is 14 residues long. The DNA for the CDR3 is TGCAGTGCCCCGAATAGTCGGGGTCGAGAGACCCAGTACTTC. Translating gives CSAPNSRGRETQYF.

This clonotype was detected many times. The V gene is TRBV30, the J gene TRBJ1-2; D is uncertain. The V end was cut by 0 bases, the J end by 6 bases, with 11 bases between. Germline CDR1 GTSNPN, CDR2 SVGIG (reference sequence). This CDR3 region has 13 residues. For the CDR3, the DNA is TGTGCCTGGAGTGTACGTCCTTCCCATGGCTACACCTTC. Its protein is CAWSVRPSHGYTF. Complete variable domain (other parts from reference TRBV30 and TRBJ1-2): SQTIHQWPATLVQPVGSPLSLECTVEGTSNPNLYWYRQAAGRGLQLLFYSVGIGQISSEVPQNLSASRPQDRQFILSSKKLLLSDSGFYLCAWSVRPSHGYTFGSGTRLTVV.

This chain links TRBV2 with TRBJ1-2, with 9 nucleotides matching TRBD1. CDR3 length equals 15 residues. Per germline, CDR1 SNHLY and CDR2 FYNNEI. The V gene end was trimmed by 6 bases and the J gene end by 7 bases; junction bases not matched to a gene: 12. Here the CDR3 reads CASREQGAQLGGYTF. The CDR3 DNA reads TGTGCCAGCAGAGAACAGGGGGCGCAGTTGGGTGGCTACACCTTC. The whole variable domain, remainder taken from reference TRBV2 and TRBJ1-2, is EPEVTQTPSHQVTQMGQEVILRCVPISNHLYFYWYRQILGQKVEFLVSFYNNEISEKSEIFDDQFSVERPDGSNFTLKIRSTKLEDSAMYFCASREQGAQLGGYTFGSGTRLTVV.

In its sample, this clonotype was seen many times. The chain couples TRBV5-6 to TRBJ2-7; D is uncertain. V was shortened by 2 bases and J by 3 bases, with 18 bases between the two germline ends. The CDR3 runs to 16 residues. The germline V gene has CDR1 SGHDT and CDR2 YYEEEE. This CDR3 is CASSLVGKLEVYEQYF. The CDR3 DNA is TGTGCCAGCAGCTTAGTCGGCAAACTGGAAGTCTACGAGCAGTACTTC.

This rearrangement joins TRBV7-6 to TRBJ2-1; possibly TRBD1 for D (8 bases). Deletions cut 4 bases from V and 5 bases from J, with 18 bases between. This CDR3 has 16 amino acids. Germline V gives CDR1 SGHVS, CDR2 FNYEAQ. The CDR3 loop is CASSSAYRGGNNEQFF. The CDR3 DNA reads TGTGCCAGCAGCTCTGCGTACAGGGGGGGAAACAATGAGCAGTTCTTC.

This chain uses TRBV9 with TRBJ1-6, with no clear D. This CDR3 region has 15 residues. The germline V gene has CDR1 SGDLS and CDR2 YYNGEE. Between the trimmed V and J ends, which lost 0 bases and 7 bases, there was a span of 11 bases. CDR3 sequence (DNA): TGTGCCAGCAGCGTAGATATCGGTCGAAATTCACCCCTCCACTTT. This codes for CASSVDIGRNSPLHF. Supplemented by reference TRBV9 and TRBJ1-6, the full variable domain reads DSGVTQTPKHLITATGQRVTLRCSPRSGDLSVYWYQQSLDQGLQFLIQYYNGEERAKGNILERFSAQQFPDLHSELNLSSLELGDSALYFCASSVDIGRNSPLHFGNGTRLTVT.

This clonotype was counted a single time. The CDR3 here is CASRASGTEAFF. CDR3 sequence (DNA): TGTGCCAGCAGGGCTAGCGGAACTGAAGCTTTCTTT. V gene TRBV2 combines with J gene TRBJ1-1; no firm D call. The ends were cut back, 6 bases at V and 5 bases at J, with 10 bases in the middle. CDR3 length: 12 residues. CDR1 and CDR2 from the germline V gene are SNHLY and FYNNEI.

This clonotype has ten or more counts. This chain's CDR3 is CSASAKRASLYEQYF. The CDR3 DNA sequence: TGCAGTGCTAGTGCTAAGAGGGCGAGTCTCTACGAGCAGTACTTC. The chain uses TRBV20-1 and TRBJ2-7, with a weak D call TRBD2 (5 bases). V gave up 3 bases and J gave up 3 bases, with 18 bases separating them. In germline, CDR1 is DFQATT, CDR2 SNEGSKA (reference sequence). This CDR3 comprises 15 residues.

This sequence joins TRBV15 and TRBJ2-6; D is unclear. This CDR3 contains 15 residues. Germline V CDR1 and CDR2: LNHNV, YYDKDF (reference sequence). V was clipped by 3 bases and J by 1 base, with 7 bases between them. CDR3 protein: CATSSSESGANVLTF. The CDR3, as DNA: TGTGCCACCAGCAGCTCCGAGTCTGGGGCCAACGTCCTGACTTTC.

This clonotype was recorded a few times. This chain joins TRBV2 and TRBJ1-1; D not certain. The length of the CDR3 is 14 residues. Germline-derived CDR1 and CDR2 are SNHLY and FYNNEI. V shed 3 bases and J shed 0 bases, with 8 bases lying between them. The CDR3 DNA follows: TGTGCCAGCAGTGATGAACAGATGAACACTGAAGCTTTCTTT. It yields the protein CASSDEQMNTEAFF.

This chain joins TRBV6-1 and TRBJ1-5; D call uncertain. This CDR3 region has 14 residues. Per germline, CDR1 MNHNS and CDR2 SASEGT. V shed 4 bases and J shed 2 bases, with 9 bases lying between them. The CDR3, as DNA: TGTGCCAGCAGTGCTGGGTCGGGCAATCAGCCCCAGCATTTT. Translated, it gives CASSAGSGNQPQHF.

J is TRBJ2-5 and V is TRBV10-3, with 8 bases aligning to TRBD1. The CDR3 length is 14 residues. Germline V gene lookup returns CDR1 ENHRY and CDR2 SYGVKD. The J segment lost 3 bases and the V segment lost 6 bases, leaving 6 bases of the junction unmatched. The DNA for the CDR3 is TGTGCCATCAGCGAGCCGGGACAGGAAGAGACCCAGTACTTC. Residues: CAISEPGQEETQYF.

This chain links TRBV29-1 with TRBJ2-7, with 9 bases fitting TRBD1. Germline V gives CDR1 SQVTM, CDR2 ANQGSEA. Losses at the gene ends were 7 bases for V and 6 bases for J; bases not matched to a gene: 13. The CDR3 has 14 residues. CDR3 protein: CSGLIQGAASEQYF. CDR3 nucleotide sequence: TGCAGCGGCCTAATACAGGGGGCAGCGTCCGAGCAGTACTTC.

This clonotype was observed many times. The V and J genes are TRBV6-2 or TRBV6-3 and TRBJ2-7, with 7 bases fitting TRBD1. The germline gives CDR1 MNHEY, CDR2 SVGEGT. The CDR3 extends over 14 amino acids. The trim removed 5 bases at V and 2 bases at J, leaving 6 bases unmatched. The CDR3 here is CASSQSQGPYEQYF. CDR3 sequence (DNA): TGTGCCAGCAGTCAATCACAGGGGCCCTACGAGCAGTACTTC.

This chain connects TRBV2 to TRBJ2-2; 8 nucleotides align to TRBD1. Per germline, CDR1 SNHLY and CDR2 FYNNEI. J gave up 5 bases and V 5 bases, and 7 bases lay outside the gene matches. This CDR3 is built from 15 residues. The CDR3 DNA follows: TGTGCCAGCAGTACGGGACAGGCCTATACCGGGGAGCTGTTTTTT. Its translation: CASSTGQAYTGELFF.

This clonotype came up a few times. The V call is TRBV29-1, the J call TRBJ1-2; the match to TRBD1 covers 11 bases. With 3 bases clipped from V and 6 bases from J, the junction kept 0 bases outside the gene matches. Looked up from germline, CDR1 is SQVTM and CDR2 is ANQGSEA. The CDR3 loop spans 12 amino acids. The CDR3 nucleotides read TGCAGCGTTGAGGGACAGGGGGATGGCTACACCTTC. Amino acid sequence: CSVEGQGDGYTF.

This clonotype was detected many times. CDR3 DNA: TGTGCCAGCAGCCGGACAGCCAGCGAGCAGTACTTC. Protein product: CASSRTASEQYF. The rearrangement links TRBV5-6 to TRBJ2-7, with D possibly matching TRBD1 (6 bases). The CDR3 spans 12 residues. Between the trimmed V and J ends, which lost 4 bases and 6 bases, there was a span of 11 bases. Germline loops: CDR1 SGHDT, CDR2 YYEEEE.

This sequence joins TRBV7-3 and TRBJ1-1; 8 bases align to TRBD1. V gave up 6 bases and J gave up 5 bases; unmatched junction bases: 11. This CDR3 has 15 amino acids. CDR1 SGHTA and CDR2 FQGTGA come from the germline V gene. DNA of the CDR3: TGTGCCAGCAGTTGGCCGGGACAGGTCTTAACTGAAGCTTTCTTT. Translated, it gives CASSWPGQVLTEAFF.

This clonotype was found many times. V and J are TRBV5-1 and TRBJ2-2, with D tentatively TRBD1 or TRBD2 (5 bases each). The V end lost 3 bases, the J end lost 7 bases, and 10 bases lay between the germline ends. Germline values: CDR1 SGHRS, CDR2 YFSETQ. The CDR3 consists of 13 residues. Written as DNA, the CDR3 is TGCGCCAGCAGCTCCGGGGCAATCGGGGAGCTGTTTTTT. Its translation is CASSSGAIGELFF.

This clonotype has a handful of counts. V gene TRBV5-6 combines with J gene TRBJ2-2; D possibly matches TRBD1 or TRBD2 (5 bases each). CDR3 size: 15 residues. V was trimmed by 4 bases and J by 3 bases, leaving 13 bases between them. In germline, CDR1 is SGHDT, CDR2 YYEEEE. CDR3 residues: CASSLEMGDTGELFF. CDR3 in DNA: TGTGCCAGCAGCCTTGAAATGGGGGACACCGGGGAGCTGTTTTTT.

The chain employs TRBV29-1 and TRBJ2-7, with 9 bases fitting TRBD2. Trimming took 1 base from V and 6 from J; bases not matched to a gene: 1. Germline V gene data show CDR1 as SQVTM and CDR2 as ANQGSEA. The CDR3 is made up of 12 amino acids. The CDR3 is CSVEGREGEQYF. DNA of the CDR3: TGCAGCGTTGAAGGGCGGGAGGGCGAGCAGTACTTC.

The genes are TRBV24-1 and TRBJ1-2; 7 bases match TRBD1. Germline-derived CDR1 and CDR2 are KGHDR and SFDVKD. The length of the CDR3 is 17 residues. The V gene end was trimmed by 11 bases and the J gene end by 2 bases; junction bases not matched to a gene: 19. This CDR3 is CASSSGPGTAANYGYTF. The CDR3, as DNA: TGTGCCAGCTCATCCGGGCCCGGGACAGCTGCCAACTATGGCTACACCTTC.